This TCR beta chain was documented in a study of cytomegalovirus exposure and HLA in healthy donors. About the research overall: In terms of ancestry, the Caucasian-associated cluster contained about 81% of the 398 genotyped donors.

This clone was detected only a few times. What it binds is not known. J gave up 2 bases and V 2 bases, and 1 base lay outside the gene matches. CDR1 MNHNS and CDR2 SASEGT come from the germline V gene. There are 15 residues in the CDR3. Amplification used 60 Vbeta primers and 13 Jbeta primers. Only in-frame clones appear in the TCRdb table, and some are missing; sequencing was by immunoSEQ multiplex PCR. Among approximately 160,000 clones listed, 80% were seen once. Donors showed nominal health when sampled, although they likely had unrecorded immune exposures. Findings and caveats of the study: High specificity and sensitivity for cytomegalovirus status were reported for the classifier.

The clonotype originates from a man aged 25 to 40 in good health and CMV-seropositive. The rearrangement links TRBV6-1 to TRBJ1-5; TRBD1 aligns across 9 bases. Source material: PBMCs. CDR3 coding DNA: TGTGCCAGCAGTGAATGGACAGGGGGCAATCAGCCCCAGCATTTT. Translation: CASSEWTGGNQPQHF.